This T cell receptor (beta chain) appears in the sequencing data of a study of T cells in Graves' hyperthyroidism and ophthalmopathy. Study as a whole: At initial diagnosis, before any treatment had begun, peripheral blood was obtained. General study points: The model forecast ophthalmopathy, anticipating it by a median approximately 6.2 months before onset.

This clonotype was counted at least ten times. Its antigen is undetermined. Any patient presenting with uncontrolled infection, other autoimmune disease, pregnancy or lactation was left out. Researchers took RNA transcripts and amplified the TCR beta CDR3 regions from them. TCR CDR3 underwent first-round RT-PCR with the HTBI primer set. TCRdb processed the multiplex PCR reads anew with MiXCR; each CDR3 protein has one entry. The sample records 300,000 to 350,000 distinct CDR3 sequences, around 18% being singletons. This sequence was found in a woman between 40 and 50 years old with Graves' ophthalmopathy. The sequenced material came from blood.

CDR3 sequence: CASSQWVYEQYF. CDR3 coding DNA: TGTGCCAGCAGCCAATGGGTCTACGAGCAGTACTTC. V usage is TRBV3-1 and J usage is TRBJ2-7; D remains unclear. The V gene's germline CDR1 is LGHDT and CDR2 YNNKEL (reference sequence). Trimming took off 2 bases at V and 3 bases at J, with 5 bases between the two ends. This CDR3 is 12 amino acids long.